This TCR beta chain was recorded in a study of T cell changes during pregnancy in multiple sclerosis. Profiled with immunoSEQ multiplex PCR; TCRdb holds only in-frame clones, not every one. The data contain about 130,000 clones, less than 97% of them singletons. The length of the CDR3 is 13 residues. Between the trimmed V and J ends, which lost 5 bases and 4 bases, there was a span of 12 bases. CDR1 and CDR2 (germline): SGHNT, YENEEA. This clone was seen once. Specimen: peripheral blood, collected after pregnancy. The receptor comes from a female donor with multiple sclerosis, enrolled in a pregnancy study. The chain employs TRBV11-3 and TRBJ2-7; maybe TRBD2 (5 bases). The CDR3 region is CASSEGPNYEQYF. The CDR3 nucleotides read TGTGCCAGCAGCGAGGGCCCGAATTACGAGCAGTACTTC.